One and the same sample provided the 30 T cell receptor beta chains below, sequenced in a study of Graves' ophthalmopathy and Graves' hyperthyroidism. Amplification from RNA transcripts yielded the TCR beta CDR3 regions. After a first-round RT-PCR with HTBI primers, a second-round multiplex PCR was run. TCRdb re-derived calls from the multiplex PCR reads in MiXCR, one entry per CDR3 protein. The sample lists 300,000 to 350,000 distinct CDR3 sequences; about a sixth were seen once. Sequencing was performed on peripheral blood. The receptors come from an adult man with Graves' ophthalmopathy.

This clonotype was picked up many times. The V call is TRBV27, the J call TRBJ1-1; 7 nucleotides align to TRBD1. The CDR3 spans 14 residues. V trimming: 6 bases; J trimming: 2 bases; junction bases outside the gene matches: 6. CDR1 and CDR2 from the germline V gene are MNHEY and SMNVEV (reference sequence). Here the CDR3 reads CASRLQGSNTEAFF. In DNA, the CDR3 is TGTGCCAGCAGGTTACAGGGGTCTAACACTGAAGCTTTCTTT.

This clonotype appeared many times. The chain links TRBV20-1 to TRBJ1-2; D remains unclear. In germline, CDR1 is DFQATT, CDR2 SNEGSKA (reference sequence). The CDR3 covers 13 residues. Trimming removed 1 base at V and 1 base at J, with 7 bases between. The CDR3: CSARVGNNYGYTF. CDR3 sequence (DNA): TGCAGTGCTAGAGTTGGCAATAACTATGGCTACACCTTC.

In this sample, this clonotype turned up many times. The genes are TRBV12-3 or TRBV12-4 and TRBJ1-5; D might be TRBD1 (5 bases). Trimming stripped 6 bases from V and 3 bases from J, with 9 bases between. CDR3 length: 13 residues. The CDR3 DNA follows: TGTGCCAGCAGCAACAGGATCAATCAGCCCCAGCATTTT. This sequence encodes CASSNRINQPQHF.

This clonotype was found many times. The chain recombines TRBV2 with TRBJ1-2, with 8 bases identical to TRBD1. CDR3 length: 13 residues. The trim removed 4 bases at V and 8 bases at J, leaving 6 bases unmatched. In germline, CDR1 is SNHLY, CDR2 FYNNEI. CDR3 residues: CASSVGRGQGYTF. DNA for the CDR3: TGTGCCAGCAGTGTGGGCAGGGGGCAAGGCTACACCTTC.

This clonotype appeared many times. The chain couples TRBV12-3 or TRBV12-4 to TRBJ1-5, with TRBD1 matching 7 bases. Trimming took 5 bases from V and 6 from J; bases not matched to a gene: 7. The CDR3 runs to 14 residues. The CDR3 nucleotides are TGTGCCAGCAGTACAGGGGTTAGGGGTCAGCCCCAGCATTTT. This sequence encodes CASSTGVRGQPQHF.

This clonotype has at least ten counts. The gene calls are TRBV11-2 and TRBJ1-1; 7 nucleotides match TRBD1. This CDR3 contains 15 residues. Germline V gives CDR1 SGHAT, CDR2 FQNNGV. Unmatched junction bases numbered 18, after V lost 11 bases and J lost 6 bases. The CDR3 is CAVLAWGDRASEAFF. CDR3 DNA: TGTGCCGTTCTGGCTTGGGGGGACAGAGCCTCTGAAGCTTTCTTT.

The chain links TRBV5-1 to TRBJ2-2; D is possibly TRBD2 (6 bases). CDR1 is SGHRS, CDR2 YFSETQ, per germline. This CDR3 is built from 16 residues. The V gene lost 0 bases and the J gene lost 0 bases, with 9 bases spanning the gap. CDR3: CASSLEVAANTGELFF. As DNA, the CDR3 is TGCGCCAGCAGCTTGGAAGTAGCGGCGAACACCGGGGAGCTGTTTTTT. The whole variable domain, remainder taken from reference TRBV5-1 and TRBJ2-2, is KAGVTQTPRYLIKTRGQQVTLSCSPISGHRSVSWYQQTPGQGLQFLFEYFSETQRNKGNFPGRFSGRQFSNSRSEMNVSTLELGDSALYLCASSLEVAANTGELFFGEGSRLTVL.

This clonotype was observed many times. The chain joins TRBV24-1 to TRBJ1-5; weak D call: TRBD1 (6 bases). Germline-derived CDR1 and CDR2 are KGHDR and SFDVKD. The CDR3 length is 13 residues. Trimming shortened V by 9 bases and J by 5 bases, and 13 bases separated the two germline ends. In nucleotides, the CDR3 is TGTGCCACCCCCACAGGGAGGTATCAGCCCCAGCATTTT. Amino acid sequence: CATPTGRYQPQHF.

CDR3 in amino acids: CAWSRNNREQYF. For the CDR3, the DNA is TGTGCCTGGAGTAGGAACAACAGGGAGCAGTACTTC. V gene TRBV30 combines with J gene TRBJ2-7; the D gene is possibly TRBD1 (5 bases). The length of the CDR3 is 12 residues. Trimming left V 2 bases short and J 7 bases short, with 12 bases between. CDR1 is GTSNPN, CDR2 SVGIG, per germline (reference sequence).

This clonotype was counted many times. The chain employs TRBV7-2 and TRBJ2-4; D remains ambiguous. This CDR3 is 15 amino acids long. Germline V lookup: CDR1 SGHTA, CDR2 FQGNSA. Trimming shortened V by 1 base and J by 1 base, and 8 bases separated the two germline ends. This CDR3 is CASSLVVGAKNIQYF. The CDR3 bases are TGTGCCAGCAGCTTAGTTGTGGGGGCCAAAAACATTCAGTACTTC. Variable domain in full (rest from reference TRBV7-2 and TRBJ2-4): GAGVSQSPSNKVTEKGKDVELRCDPISGHTALYWYRQSLGQGLEFLIYFQGNSAPDKSGLPSDRFSAERTGGSVSTLTIQRTQQEDSAVYLCASSLVVGAKNIQYFGAGTRLSVL.

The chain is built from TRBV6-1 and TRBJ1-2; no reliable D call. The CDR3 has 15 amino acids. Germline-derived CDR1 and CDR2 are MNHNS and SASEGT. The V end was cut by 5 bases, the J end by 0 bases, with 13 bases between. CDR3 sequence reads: CASSPTLAANYGYTF. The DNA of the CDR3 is TGTGCCAGCAGTCCTACCCTCGCCGCTAACTATGGCTACACCTTC.

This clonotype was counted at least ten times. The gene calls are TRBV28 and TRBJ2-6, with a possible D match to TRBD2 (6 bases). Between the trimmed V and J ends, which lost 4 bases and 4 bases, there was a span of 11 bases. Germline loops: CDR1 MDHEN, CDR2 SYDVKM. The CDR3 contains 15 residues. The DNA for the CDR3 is TGTGCCAGCAGTTGGAGGGCTCTGGGGGCCAACGTCCTGACTTTC. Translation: CASSWRALGANVLTF.

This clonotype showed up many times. The CDR3 loop is CASLRQSSGNTIYF. The CDR3 DNA follows: TGTGCCAGCCTTAGACAGAGCTCTGGAAACACCATATATTTT. The J gene is TRBJ1-3, the V gene TRBV6-5; TRBD1 might be the D (5 bases). This CDR3 is built from 14 residues. V was shortened by 8 bases and J by 0 bases, with 11 bases between the two germline ends. Germline V gives CDR1 MNHEY, CDR2 SVGAGI.

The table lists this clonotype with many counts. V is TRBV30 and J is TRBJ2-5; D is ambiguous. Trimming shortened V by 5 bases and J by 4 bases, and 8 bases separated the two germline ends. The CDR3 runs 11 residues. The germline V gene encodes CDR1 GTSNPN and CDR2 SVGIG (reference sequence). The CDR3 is CAWSLGETQYF. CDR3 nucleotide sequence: TGTGCCTGGTCTCTGGGAGAGACCCAGTACTTC.

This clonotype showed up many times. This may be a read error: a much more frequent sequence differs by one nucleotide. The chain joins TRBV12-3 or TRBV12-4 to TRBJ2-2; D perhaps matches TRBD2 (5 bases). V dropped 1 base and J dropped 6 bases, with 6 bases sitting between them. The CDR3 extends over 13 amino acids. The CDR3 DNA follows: TGTGCCAGCAGTTTAGGTAGCGCCGGGGAGCTGTTTTTT. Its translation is CASSLGSAGELFF.

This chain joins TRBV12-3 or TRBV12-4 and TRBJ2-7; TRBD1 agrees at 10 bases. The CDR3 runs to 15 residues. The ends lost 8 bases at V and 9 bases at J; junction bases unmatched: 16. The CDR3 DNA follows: TGTGCCAGCTCCGGACAGGGGGGCGGCCCTCTTGGGCAGTACTTC. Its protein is CASSGQGGGPLGQYF.

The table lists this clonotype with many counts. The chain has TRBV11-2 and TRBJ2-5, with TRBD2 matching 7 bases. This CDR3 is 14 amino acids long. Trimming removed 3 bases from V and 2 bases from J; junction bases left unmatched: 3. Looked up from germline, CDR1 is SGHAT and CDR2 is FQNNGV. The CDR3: CASSFSAGQETQYF. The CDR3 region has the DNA TGTGCCAGCAGCTTTTCAGCGGGGCAAGAGACCCAGTACTTC.

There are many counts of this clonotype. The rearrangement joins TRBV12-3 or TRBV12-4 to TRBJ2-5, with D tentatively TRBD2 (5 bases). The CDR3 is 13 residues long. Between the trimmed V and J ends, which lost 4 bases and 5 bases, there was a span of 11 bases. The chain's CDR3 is CASSWLRGETQYF. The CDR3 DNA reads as TGTGCCAGCAGTTGGCTCCGCGGGGAGACCCAGTACTTC.

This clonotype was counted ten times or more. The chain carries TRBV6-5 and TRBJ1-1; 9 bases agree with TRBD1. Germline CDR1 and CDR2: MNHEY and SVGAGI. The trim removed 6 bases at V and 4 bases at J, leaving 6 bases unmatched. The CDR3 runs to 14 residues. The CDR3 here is CASSPTGGSTEAFF. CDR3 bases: TGTGCCAGCAGCCCGACAGGGGGAAGCACTGAAGCTTTCTTT.

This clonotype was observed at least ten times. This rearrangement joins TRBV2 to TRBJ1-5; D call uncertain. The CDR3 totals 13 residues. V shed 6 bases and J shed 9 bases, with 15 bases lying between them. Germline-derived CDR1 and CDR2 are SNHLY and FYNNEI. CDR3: CASSSYSLRPQHF. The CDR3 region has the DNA TGTGCCAGCAGCTCATACTCTTTGCGGCCCCAGCATTTT.

This chain's CDR3 is CASSLLWDRPYTF. CDR3 DNA sequence: TGTGCCAGCAGCTTACTTTGGGACAGACCCTACACCTTC. The chain combines TRBV11-2 with TRBJ1-2; 7 positions agree with TRBD1. Germline-derived CDR1 and CDR2 are SGHAT and FQNNGV. Trimming cost V 2 bases and J 10 bases; bases outside gene matches: 7. The CDR3 has 13 residues.

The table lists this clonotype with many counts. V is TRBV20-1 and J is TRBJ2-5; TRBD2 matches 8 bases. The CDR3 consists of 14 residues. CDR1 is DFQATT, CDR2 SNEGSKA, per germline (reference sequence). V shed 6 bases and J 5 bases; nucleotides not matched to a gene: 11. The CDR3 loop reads CSAEPGTRRETQYF. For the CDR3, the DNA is TGCAGTGCCGAACCGGGGACTAGAAGGGAGACCCAGTACTTC.

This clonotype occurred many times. The CDR3 sequence: CASSATGTNYGYTF. In DNA form, the CDR3 reads TGTGCCAGCAGCGCGACCGGGACAAACTATGGCTACACCTTC. The J gene is TRBJ1-2, the V gene TRBV5-6; D possibly corresponds to TRBD1 (6 bases). The CDR3 length is 14 residues. CDR1 and CDR2 from the germline V gene are SGHDT and YYEEEE. Deletions cut 4 bases from V and 2 bases from J, with 12 bases between. Variable domain in full (rest from reference TRBV5-6 and TRBJ1-2): DAGVTQSPTHLIKTRGQQVTLRCSPKSGHDTVSWYQQALGQGPQFIFQYYEEEERQRGNFPDRFSGHQFPNYSSELNVNALLLGDSALYLCASSATGTNYGYTFGSGTRLTVV.

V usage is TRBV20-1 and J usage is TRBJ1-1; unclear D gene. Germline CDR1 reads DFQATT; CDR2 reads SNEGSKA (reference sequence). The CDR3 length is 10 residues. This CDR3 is CSATITEAFF. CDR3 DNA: TGCAGCGCGACAATCACTGAAGCTTTCTTT.

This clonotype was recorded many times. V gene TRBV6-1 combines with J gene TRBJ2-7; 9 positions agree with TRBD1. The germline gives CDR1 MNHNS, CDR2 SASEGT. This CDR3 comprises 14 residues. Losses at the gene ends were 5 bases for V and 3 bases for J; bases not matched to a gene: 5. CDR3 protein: CASSQRQGDYEQYF. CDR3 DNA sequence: TGTGCCAGCAGTCAAAGACAGGGGGACTACGAGCAGTACTTC.

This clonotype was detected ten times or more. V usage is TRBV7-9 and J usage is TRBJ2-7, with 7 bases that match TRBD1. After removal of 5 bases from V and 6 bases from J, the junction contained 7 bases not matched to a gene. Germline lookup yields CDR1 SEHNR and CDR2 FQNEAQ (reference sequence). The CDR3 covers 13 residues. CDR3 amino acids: CASSGHRGSEQYF. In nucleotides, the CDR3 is TGTGCCAGCAGCGGCCACAGGGGAAGCGAGCAGTACTTC.

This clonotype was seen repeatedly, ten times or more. The CDR3 nucleotides are TGTGCCAGCTATCCGGGGGGCAGGGGTCAGCCCCAGCATTTT. It specifies CASYPGGRGQPQHF. The rearrangement links TRBV6-1 to TRBJ1-5; D perhaps matches TRBD1 (6 bases). The CDR3 sequence is 14 residues long. Trimming removed 8 bases at V and 6 bases at J, with 17 bases between. Germline lookup yields CDR1 MNHNS and CDR2 SASEGT.

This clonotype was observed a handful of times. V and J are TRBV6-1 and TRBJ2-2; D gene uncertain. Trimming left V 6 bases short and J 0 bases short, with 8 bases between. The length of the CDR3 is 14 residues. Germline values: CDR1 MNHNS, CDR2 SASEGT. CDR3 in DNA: TGTGCCAGCAGGCTCAACGCGAACACCGGGGAGCTGTTTTTT. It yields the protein CASRLNANTGELFF.

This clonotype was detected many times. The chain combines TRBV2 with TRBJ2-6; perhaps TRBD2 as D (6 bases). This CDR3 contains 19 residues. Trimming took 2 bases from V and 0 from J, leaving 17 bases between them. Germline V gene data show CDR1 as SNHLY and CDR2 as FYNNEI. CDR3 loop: CASSEQRGGTVSGANVLTF. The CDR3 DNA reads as TGTGCCAGCAGTGAACAAAGGGGAGGTACCGTCTCTGGGGCCAACGTCCTGACTTTC.

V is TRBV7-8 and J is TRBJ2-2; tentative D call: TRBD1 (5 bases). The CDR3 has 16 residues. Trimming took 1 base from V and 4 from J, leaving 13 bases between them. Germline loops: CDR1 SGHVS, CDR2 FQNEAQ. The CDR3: CASSLVGSGPTGELFF. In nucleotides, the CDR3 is TGTGCCAGCAGCTTAGTCGGGTCAGGGCCCACCGGGGAGCTGTTTTTT.